The 29 T cell receptor beta chains presented below share a single source sample, sequenced in a study of cytomegalovirus exposure and HLA in healthy donors. Researchers ran the PCR with 60 Vbeta and 13 Jbeta primers. Using immunoSEQ multiplex PCR, the repertoire was profiled, and TCRdb retains in-frame clones only, with some absent. This table holds over 150,000 clones, 75% found once. Sequencing used PBMCs. These TCRs come from a male donor in good health and CMV-seronegative.

The chain employs TRBV9 and TRBJ1-5; 7 bases align to TRBD1. The germline V gene has CDR1 SGDLS and CDR2 YYNGEE. V shed 0 bases and J 2 bases; nucleotides not matched to a gene: 2. CDR3 length: 15 residues. The CDR3 DNA is TGTGCCAGCAGCGTAGGAGGGACAGGCAATCAGCCCCAGCATTTT. It encodes CASSVGGTGNQPQHF. The entire variable domain, with the rest obtained from reference TRBV9 and TRBJ1-5, is as follows: DSGVTQTPKHLITATGQRVTLRCSPRSGDLSVYWYQQSLDQGLQFLIQYYNGEERAKGNILERFSAQQFPDLHSELNLSSLELGDSALYFCASSVGGTGNQPQHFGDGTRLSIL.

The chain links TRBV6-5 to TRBJ2-3, with D tentatively TRBD1 (6 bases). Germline V gene lookup returns CDR1 MNHEY and CDR2 SVGAGI. V was cut by 4 bases and J by 2 bases, with 10 bases left in between. The CDR3 runs to 14 residues. The CDR3 loop is CASSFRTDTDTQYF. CDR3 bases: TGTGCCAGCAGTTTCCGGACAGACACAGATACGCAGTATTTT.

The chain uses TRBV5-1 and TRBJ1-1; a possible D gene is TRBD1 (5 bases). Germline values: CDR1 SGHRS, CDR2 YFSETQ. The CDR3 is made up of 16 amino acids. Trimming removed 3 bases from V and 4 bases from J, with 19 bases in between. The CDR3 spells CASSYAEGIKGTEAFF. The DNA of the CDR3 is TGCGCCAGCAGCTACGCGGAGGGGATTAAAGGCACTGAAGCTTTCTTT.

J is TRBJ2-2 and V is TRBV7-2; 12 nucleotides agree with TRBD2. Germline V gene sequence: CDR1 SGHTA, CDR2 FQGNSA. The CDR3 contains 18 residues. V shed 1 base, J shed 1 base, and the junction held 4 bases outside the gene matches. The CDR3, as DNA: TGTGCCAGCAGCTTAGAGATACTAGCGGGAGGGAACACCGGGGAGCTGTTTTTT. This codes for CASSLEILAGGNTGELFF. Full variable domain (rest looked up from reference TRBV7-2 and TRBJ2-2): GAGVSQSPSNKVTEKGKDVELRCDPISGHTALYWYRQSLGQGLEFLIYFQGNSAPDKSGLPSDRFSAERTGGSVSTLTIQRTQQEDSAVYLCASSLEILAGGNTGELFFGEGSRLTVL.

The chain couples TRBV4-1 to TRBJ2-3, with 13 nucleotides matching TRBD2. The CDR3 contains 17 residues. V was pared by 4 bases and J by 1 base, with 5 bases of the junction left unmatched. Germline CDR1 MGHRA, CDR2 YSYEKL. The CDR3 sequence is CASSRQGLAGGTDTQYF. The CDR3 DNA reads TGCGCCAGCAGCCGCCAAGGACTAGCGGGAGGCACAGATACGCAGTATTTT.

The V and J genes are TRBV6-5 and TRBJ1-4; D may be TRBD1 (6 bases). Per the germline V gene, CDR1 is MNHEY and CDR2 is SVGAGI. Trimming shortened V by 3 bases and J by 7 bases, and 12 bases separated the two germline ends. The CDR3 extends over 14 amino acids. The CDR3 loop reads CASSYSGTPEKLFF. The CDR3, as DNA: TGTGCCAGCAGTTATTCCGGGACACCTGAAAAACTGTTTTTT.

The rearrangement uses TRBV7-8 and TRBJ1-1; D might be TRBD1 (6 bases). CDR3 length: 13 amino acids. V dropped 2 bases and J dropped 8 bases, with 12 bases sitting between them. Germline-derived CDR1 and CDR2 are SGHVS and FQNEAQ. CDR3 amino acids: CASSLQMGAEAFF. The CDR3 DNA sequence: TGTGCCAGCAGCTTACAGATGGGGGCGGAAGCTTTCTTT.

The genes are TRBV7-8 and TRBJ1-2; 9 bases fit TRBD1. CDR1 SGHVS and CDR2 FQNEAQ come from the germline V gene. This CDR3 has 13 residues. The V and J ends lost 5 bases and 7 bases, in that order; junction bases with no gene match: 5. The CDR3: CASSTGTGTGYTF. The CDR3 nucleotides read TGTGCCAGCAGCACCGGGACAGGGACTGGCTACACCTTC.

V gene TRBV29-1 combines with J gene TRBJ2-3; the match to TRBD2 covers 10 bases. Germline CDR1 and CDR2: SQVTM and ANQGSEA. The CDR3 spans 16 residues. After removal of 6 bases from V and 5 bases from J, the junction contained 14 bases not matched to a gene. The CDR3 spells CSVVPIAGGLQDTQYF. The DNA of the CDR3 is TGCAGCGTCGTACCGATAGCGGGGGGCCTTCAAGATACGCAGTATTTT.

The chain is built from TRBV7-9 and TRBJ2-3; D gene uncertain. V dropped 1 base and J dropped 6 bases, with 11 bases sitting between them. Per the germline V gene, CDR1 is SEHNR and CDR2 is FQNEAQ (reference sequence). The CDR3 has 14 amino acids. CDR3 sequence reads: CASSLVVSPDTQYF. CDR3 nucleotide sequence: TGTGCCAGCAGCTTAGTCGTCTCCCCTGATACGCAGTATTTT.

This sequence joins TRBV27 and TRBJ2-2; 7 nucleotides agree with TRBD2. The CDR3 length is 14 residues. V shed 3 bases and J 6 bases; nucleotides not matched to a gene: 4. Germline assignment: CDR1 MNHEY and CDR2 SMNVEV (reference sequence). The CDR3 nucleotides are TGTGCCAGCAGTTTGGGGGGGGTGCCCGGGGAGCTGTTTTTT. This gives the protein CASSLGGVPGELFF.

V is TRBV5-4 and J is TRBJ2-1, with a tentative D call TRBD2 (6 bases). Trimming took 4 bases from V and 0 from J, leaving 11 bases between them. Germline V gene sequence: CDR1 SGHNT, CDR2 YYREEE (reference sequence). This CDR3 comprises 15 residues. CDR3 residues: CASSLGLGSYNEQFF. The CDR3 nucleotides are TGTGCCAGCAGCCTGGGACTCGGCTCCTACAATGAGCAGTTCTTC.

This chain connects TRBV4-1 to TRBJ2-3; TRBD1 is a possible D gene (5 bases). Looked up from germline, CDR1 is MGHRA and CDR2 is YSYEKL. The CDR3 is made up of 16 amino acids. V lost 4 bases and J lost 1, with 15 bases in between. This CDR3 reads CASSPGQVGRTDTQYF. As DNA, the CDR3 is TGCGCCAGCAGCCCTGGGCAGGTGGGGCGCACAGATACGCAGTATTTT.

The rearrangement joins TRBV4-3 to TRBJ2-5; a weak D match, TRBD2 (7 bases). CDR3 length equals 14 residues. Germline V gene sequence: CDR1 LGHNA, CDR2 YSLEER. Trimming cost V 0 bases and J 11 bases, with 16 bases left between them. CDR3 in amino acids: CASSQDWGREQQYF. CDR3 bases: TGCGCCAGCAGCCAAGATTGGGGGCGGGAGCAGCAGTACTTC.

The chain carries TRBV6-5 and TRBJ1-5; D gene uncertain. Germline V CDR1 and CDR2: MNHEY, SVGAGI. The ends were cut back, 8 bases at V and 8 bases at J, with 16 bases in the middle. This CDR3 has 13 amino acids. The CDR3 is CASAKRGLEPQHF. In DNA form, the CDR3 reads TGTGCCAGCGCCAAACGGGGTTTAGAGCCCCAGCATTTT.

The rearrangement uses TRBV28 and TRBJ2-7, with 7 bases aligning to TRBD1. Germline V gives CDR1 MDHEN, CDR2 SYDVKM. CDR3 length equals 14 residues. Losses at the gene ends were 7 bases for V and 3 bases for J; bases not matched to a gene: 9. The CDR3 sequence: CASTSTGSVYEQYF. DNA of the CDR3: TGTGCCAGCACCTCGACAGGGTCAGTCTACGAGCAGTACTTC.

This clone was detected only once. The chain couples TRBV18 to TRBJ1-2, with 8 bases aligning to TRBD1. Germline CDR1 reads KGHSH; CDR2 reads LQKENI. Unmatched junction bases numbered 8, after V lost 3 bases and J lost 2 bases. The CDR3 sequence is 16 residues long. CDR3 bases: TGTGCCAGCTCACCTTCTCAGGGGGCGCGAAACTATGGCTACACCTTC. Amino acid sequence: CASSPSQGARNYGYTF.

This clone occurred once. The gene calls are TRBV6-1 and TRBJ1-2, with no clear D. Per the germline V gene, CDR1 is MNHNS and CDR2 is SASEGT. CDR3 size: 15 residues. The germline V and J ends were trimmed by 4 bases and 0 bases, with 12 bases remaining between them. The CDR3: CASSGAPSSNYGYTF. In DNA, the CDR3 is TGTGCCAGCAGTGGAGCCCCTAGTTCTAACTATGGCTACACCTTC.

The rearrangement joins TRBV5-6 to TRBJ1-6, with D unresolved. The germline V gene encodes CDR1 SGHDT and CDR2 YYEEEE. The V and J ends lost 0 bases and 0 bases respectively, with 10 bases between them. The CDR3 extends over 17 amino acids. CDR3 amino acids: CASSLGGRSSYNSPLHF. In DNA form, the CDR3 reads TGTGCCAGCAGCTTGGGCGGGAGGAGCTCCTATAATTCACCCCTCCACTTT.

This clone has only a few counts. The rearrangement links TRBV28 to TRBJ2-3; 9 bases map to TRBD2. This CDR3 spans 17 amino acids. V was pared by 5 bases and J by 0 bases, with 9 bases of the junction left unmatched. Germline assignment: CDR1 MDHEN and CDR2 SYDVKM. The CDR3 reads CASSTRSGRASTDTQYF. The CDR3, as DNA: TGTGCCAGCAGTACCCGTAGCGGGAGAGCTAGCACAGATACGCAGTATTTT.

The V gene is TRBV28, the J gene TRBJ2-3; TRBD2 agrees at 10 bases. CDR3 length equals 16 residues. Trimming removed 4 bases from V and 2 bases from J; junction bases left unmatched: 6. The germline CDR1 and CDR2 sequences are MDHEN and SYDVKM. The CDR3 is CASSSPTSGDTDTQYF. As DNA, the CDR3 is TGTGCCAGCAGTTCTCCCACTAGCGGGGACACAGATACGCAGTATTTT.

The chain employs TRBV6-5 and TRBJ2-7; 8 nucleotides align to TRBD2. V shed 7 bases, J shed 3 bases, and the junction held 8 bases outside the gene matches. Germline values: CDR1 MNHEY, CDR2 SVGAGI. CDR3 length: 14 amino acids. The DNA of the CDR3 is TGTGCCAGCACTCCCCCCGGGGGGGACTACGAGCAGTACTTC. It encodes CASTPPGGDYEQYF.

Remarks on this clone: Other DNA sequences in this specimen translate into the identical CDR3. The chain employs TRBV18 and TRBJ1-4, with 7 bases aligning to TRBD1. The germline gives CDR1 KGHSH, CDR2 LQKENI. J lost 8 bases, V lost 3 bases, and 6 bases had no gene match. The CDR3 runs to 14 residues. CDR3 loop: CASSPTGVGEKLFF. CDR3 coding DNA: TGTGCCAGCTCACCTACAGGGGTAGGAGAAAAACTGTTTTTT.

J is TRBJ2-1 and V is TRBV7-9; possibly TRBD1 for D (6 bases). Deletions cut 5 bases from V and 10 bases from J, with 24 bases between. The CDR3 has 16 amino acids. CDR1 SEHNR and CDR2 FQNEAQ come from the germline V gene (reference sequence). The CDR3 sequence is CASSPALAGTNNEQFF. CDR3 coding DNA: TGTGCCAGCAGCCCCGCCCTCGCCGGGACAAATAACGAGCAGTTCTTC.

This clone occurred a few times. This sequence joins TRBV15 and TRBJ2-3; 8 bases are a match to TRBD2. Germline assignment: CDR1 LNHNV and CDR2 YYDKDF (reference sequence). The CDR3 has 15 amino acids. The CDR3 protein is CVVREALKGADTQYF. CDR3 in DNA: TGTGTCGTGCGGGAGGCCCTCAAAGGGGCAGATACGCAGTATTTT.

The chain recombines TRBV2 with TRBJ2-5; D remains unclear. CDR1 and CDR2 from the germline V gene are SNHLY and FYNNEI. V lost 6 bases to trimming and J lost 4 bases, with 9 bases between them. CDR3 length: 12 residues. The CDR3 sequence is CASRSYSETQYF. Written as DNA, the CDR3 is TGTGCCAGCAGGTCCTATTCAGAGACCCAGTACTTC. The complete variable domain, with remaining parts taken from reference TRBV2 and TRBJ2-5, reads EPEVTQTPSHQVTQMGQEVILRCVPISNHLYFYWYRQILGQKVEFLVSFYNNEISEKSEIFDDQFSVERPDGSNFTLKIRSTKLEDSAMYFCASRSYSETQYFGPGTRLLVL.

The CDR3 DNA follows: TGTGCCAGCAGCGCCGACACAGTTTTTTACCTGTTTTTT. It encodes CASSADTVFYLFF. The rearrangement links TRBV7-9 to TRBJ2-2; D is ambiguous. CDR1 and CDR2 (germline): SEHNR, FQNEAQ (reference sequence). Trimming removed 5 bases from V and 14 bases from J, with 18 bases in between. This CDR3 has 13 residues.

The CDR3 here is CASSLRQGPSISGNQPQHF. DNA for the CDR3: TGTGCCAGCAGTTTAAGACAGGGACCGTCCATAAGCGGCAATCAGCCCCAGCATTTT. The genes are TRBV28 and TRBJ1-5, with 7 bases matching TRBD1. Germline values: CDR1 MDHEN, CDR2 SYDVKM. This CDR3 contains 19 residues. Losses at the gene ends were 2 bases for V and 2 bases for J; bases not matched to a gene: 15.

The rearrangement links TRBV2 to TRBJ2-3, with 8 bases matching TRBD2. Germline values: CDR1 SNHLY, CDR2 FYNNEI. The CDR3 is 14 amino acids. V shed 5 bases and J 4 bases; nucleotides not matched to a gene: 5. The CDR3 protein is CASSSGRGADTQYF. The CDR3 DNA is TGTGCCAGCAGTTCTGGGCGGGGGGCAGATACGCAGTATTTT.